This T cell receptor (beta chain) emerged from a study of follicular helper T cells after annual influenza vaccination (dated by TCRdb to about 2017). At the level of the whole study: After each seasonal influenza vaccination, blood samples were collected on days 0, 7 and 28. To look at recall of cTfh clones, some subjects were tracked through successive annual vaccinations covering the 2013-2014, 2014-2015 and 2015-2016 seasons. One week after vaccination, a second recruited cohort of roughly eleven subjects (Table S1) displayed a similar ICOS+CD38+ cTfh response. Multi-year samples were obtained from roughly 6 subjects, with two vaccination seasons covered for four subjects and three seasons covered for two subjects. The 2013-2014 samples were cryopreserved, while the 2015 samples were processed right after collection.

The sample's time point label is to be understood as: 2014-2015 season, 7 days after vaccination. TCRB sequencing was used to follow sorted CD4 subsets from the blood of adults before and after they were given the seasonal inactivated influenza vaccine (Fluvarix). To be eligible, subjects had to live in the community and must not have received influenza vaccine in the previous 6 months. Subjects were excluded for influenza vaccine contraindications, substance abuse, HIV/AIDS, active malignancy, immunomodulatory medication, or active illness such as respiratory infection. Between roughly 35 and 110 mL of blood was sampled per time point. Non-naive CD4+CXCR5+PD-1+ cells were defined as circulating Tfh and were sorted into ICOS+CD38+ and ICOS-CD38- fractions. Ficoll-Paque PLUS or SepMate separation was used to isolate PBMC. Before DNA extraction, cell subsets were sorted from PBMC on a BD FACS Aria.

The CDR3 goes from the cysteine to the phenylalanine over 15 residues. Kept here is only the CDR3 DNA, which spans 45 bases and is read in frame from base 1. About this clone: The target of this receptor is not known. Per-nucleotide qualities are absent, and no much larger clonotype sits a single base away.

The library came from the immunoSEQ multiplex PCR assay. Adaptive Biotechnologies carried out TCRB amplification, library preparation, sequencing and preliminary bioinformatics at Survey level resolution. For TCRB sequencing, genomic DNA from sorted cTfh populations was amplified by multiplex PCR. As for the authors' bioinformatics: Clonality was computed in R as 1 minus normalized Shannon entropy; the Gini index was calculated with the R package ineq. To get the overlap score, the summed counts of shared sequences were divided by the total counts of all sequences in both of the compared samples. The significance of shared clonotypes was tested with Fisher's exact test, assuming a theoretical repertoire of 10^7 TCRB sequences. TCRdb re-hosts the immuneACCESS table, in-frame sequences only. Its copies lack some clones; in the studies checked, an unresolved V gene accounts for under half of them, and the cause for the rest is not known. V and J calls and clone size are as listed in that table; D and trimming were resolved from the DNA. For this sample the table gives about 1,300 clones, of which more than 65% were detected only once. The ten largest clones add up to 5% to 5.5% of the sample.

The paper's findings and limits, for the study overall: ICOS+CD38+ cTfh clonality correlated with the frequency of that population, and its change correlated with the change in circulating plasmablast frequency. Because only roughly 9-22% of the analyzed cells gave productive TCRB sequences, there was no way to sample rare clonotypes. With successive annual vaccinations, a recurrent oligoclonal ICOS+CD38+ cTfh response was recalled, and this response contained tetramer and AIM influenza-specific clonotypes. Day 7 ICOS+CD38+ clones were most often found later in ICOS-CD38- cTfh, suggesting that subset may serve as a memory reservoir.

The rearrangement combines TRBV21-1 with TRBJ1-1. TRBV21-1 is recorded as a pseudogene. The sequence was collected from an adult who received the influenza vaccine. Sample: CXCR5+ CD38+ circulating T follicular helper cells from blood, taken 7 days after influenza vaccination. This sample's cell subset or site label indicates: circulating Tfh, non-naive CD4+CXCR5+PD-1+ (ICOS+CD38+ or ICOS-CD38-). Here the CDR3 is given as CASSKAGGWRTEAFF. In nucleotides, the sequence is TGTGCCAGCAGCAAAGCGGGGGGTTGGAGGACTGAAGCTTTCTTT.